This T cell receptor (beta chain) was sequenced in a study of blood T cell repertoires in COVID-19. For the study at large: Nucleic acid was either cDNA or gDNA, and it came from T cells, B-cell-depleted T cells, or PBMCs.

Authors' analysis steps: Scientists estimated how many nucleated cells there were by amplifying reference gene primers. Assay: immunoSEQ multiplex PCR; the TCRdb copy retains only in-frame clones and omits some. V and J calls and clone size come straight from that table; D and trimming were deduced from the DNA. This table has approximately 65,000 clones, roughly 89% appearing once. V gave up 4 bases and J gave up 10 bases, with 14 bases separating them. Germline values: CDR1 SGHNT, CDR2 YENEEA. The CDR3 sequence is 13 residues long. The specimen was peripheral blood. The rearrangement joins TRBV11-3 to TRBJ2-1, with D unresolved. The TCR originated in a woman aged 45-65 years with active COVID-19. For the CDR3, the DNA is TGTGCCAGCAGCTCAGAGTCTACCGAGGAGCAGTTCTTC. Amino acids: CASSSESTEEQFF. Using reference TRBV11-3 and TRBJ2-1 for the parts outside the CDR3, the full variable domain is EAGVVQSPRYKIIEKKQPVAFWCNPISGHNTLYWYLQNLGQGPELLIRYENEEAVDDSQLPKDRFSAERLKGVDSTLKIQPAELGDSAVYLCASSSESTEEQFFGPGTRLTVL.